The source of this T cell receptor beta chain is a study of OX40 agonist ivuxolimab in advanced cancers. There are 14 residues in the CDR3. Germline V gene lookup returns CDR1 PRHDT and CDR2 FYEKMQ (reference sequence). V was clipped by 2 bases and J by 4 bases, with 11 bases between them. TCRdb's copy holds only in-frame clones and misses some; the assay was immunoSEQ multiplex PCR. The sample consists of about 20,000 clones, about 65% of them appearing once. The sample consisted of CD4+ or CD8+ T cells sorted from blood, taken in a trial of the OX40 agonist ivuxolimab. The chain carries TRBV13 and TRBJ2-5, with D perhaps matching TRBD1 (6 bases). This sequence was found in an adult with an advanced solid tumor such as melanoma, head and neck, liver or kidney cancer. As DNA, the CDR3 is TGTGCCAGCAGCTTACGAGGGACAACAGAGACCCAGTACTTC. It yields the protein CASSLRGTTETQYF.